This note documents a single T cell receptor (beta chain) sequence. This sample was included in a study of shared clonotypes between healthy human individuals. The assay was run at deep level. Assay used: immunoSEQ multiplex PCR; TCRdb lists only in-frame clones, some missing. The table shows a few million clones, with more than 80% occurring only once. The V gene's germline CDR1 is MGHDK and CDR2 SYGVNS. The CDR3 totals 15 residues. After removal of 6 bases from V and 5 bases from J, the junction contained 8 bases not matched to a gene. The sequenced material came from naive CD4+ T cells sorted from blood. Specified subset: CD45RA+ positively selected. The receptor's source is a man younger than 35 in good health. The chain is built from TRBV25-1 and TRBJ2-1, with TRBD2 matching 9 bases. Here the CDR3 reads CASSFLSGGHNEQFF. CDR3 in DNA: TGTGCCAGCAGCTTCCTTAGCGGGGGTCACAATGAGCAGTTCTTC.